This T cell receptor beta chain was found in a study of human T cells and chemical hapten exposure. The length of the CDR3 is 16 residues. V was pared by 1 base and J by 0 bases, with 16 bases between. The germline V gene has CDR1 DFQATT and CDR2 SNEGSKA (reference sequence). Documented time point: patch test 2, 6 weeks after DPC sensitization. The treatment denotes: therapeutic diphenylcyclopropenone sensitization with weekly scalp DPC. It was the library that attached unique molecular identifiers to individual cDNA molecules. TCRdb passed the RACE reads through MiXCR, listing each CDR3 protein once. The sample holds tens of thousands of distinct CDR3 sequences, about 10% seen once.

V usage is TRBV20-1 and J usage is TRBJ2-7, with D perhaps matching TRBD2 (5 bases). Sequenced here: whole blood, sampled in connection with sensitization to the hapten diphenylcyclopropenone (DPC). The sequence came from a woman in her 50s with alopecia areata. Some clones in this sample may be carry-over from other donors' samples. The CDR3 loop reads CSARGSPGRSSYEQYF. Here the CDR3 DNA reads TGCAGTGCTAGAGGCTCTCCGGGAAGGAGCTCCTACGAGCAGTACTTC.